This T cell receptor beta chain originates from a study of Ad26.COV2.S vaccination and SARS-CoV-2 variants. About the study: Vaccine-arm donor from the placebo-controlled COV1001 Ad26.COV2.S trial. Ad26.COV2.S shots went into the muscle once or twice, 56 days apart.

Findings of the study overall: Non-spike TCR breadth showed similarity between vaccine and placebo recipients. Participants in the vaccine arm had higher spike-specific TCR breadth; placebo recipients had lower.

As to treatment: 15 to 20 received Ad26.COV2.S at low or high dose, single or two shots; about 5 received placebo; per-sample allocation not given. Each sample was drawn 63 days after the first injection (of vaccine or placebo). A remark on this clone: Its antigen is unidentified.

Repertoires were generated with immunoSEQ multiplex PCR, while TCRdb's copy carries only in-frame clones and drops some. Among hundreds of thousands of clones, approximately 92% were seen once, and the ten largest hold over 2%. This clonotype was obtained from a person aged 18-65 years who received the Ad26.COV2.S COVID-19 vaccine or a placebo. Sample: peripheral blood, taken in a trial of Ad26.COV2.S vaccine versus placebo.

CDR3 in DNA: TGTGCCAGCCGAGGCCGGGGAAACACCATATATTTT. Translation: CASRGRGNTIYF. The V and J genes are TRBV6-9 and TRBJ1-3; D is ambiguous. The CDR3 runs 12 residues. V gave up 8 bases and J gave up 4 bases, with 9 bases separating them. Germline V gene data show CDR1 as MNHGY and CDR2 as SVAAGI.